Each of the 16 T cell receptor beta chains below was sequenced from the same sample in a study of blood T cell repertoires in COVID-19. Clones were sequenced by immunoSEQ multiplex PCR, and TCRdb holds only the in-frame ones, with some missing. The table has tens of thousands of clones, 80% to 90% seen once. Sequenced sample: peripheral blood. The receptors were sampled from a man between 65 and 79 years old with acute or convalescent COVID-19.

The chain links TRBV7-2 to TRBJ2-2; 7 positions agree with TRBD1. The CDR3 is 16 residues long. J lost 5 bases, V lost 5 bases, and 11 bases had no gene match. Germline V gene sequence: CDR1 SGHTA, CDR2 FQGNSA. CDR3 region: CASSPPRTGKTGELFF. Written as DNA, the CDR3 is TGTGCCAGCAGCCCACCCCGGACAGGAAAAACCGGGGAGCTGTTTTTT.

This rearrangement joins TRBV2 to TRBJ1-1; D gene uncertain. CDR1 is SNHLY, CDR2 FYNNEI, per germline. The CDR3 spans 13 residues. V lost 4 bases to trimming and J lost 0 bases, with 6 bases between them. CDR3 amino acids: CASSVELNTEAFF. The DNA of the CDR3 is TGTGCCAGCAGTGTAGAGTTGAACACTGAAGCTTTCTTT.

This rearrangement joins TRBV6-5 to TRBJ1-5; 9 bases fit TRBD1. V shed 8 bases, J shed 1 base, and the junction held 6 bases outside the gene matches. Germline CDR1 MNHEY, CDR2 SVGAGI. The CDR3 length is 15 residues. The CDR3 nucleotides read TGTGCCAGCCGGGACAGGGAGTTAAGCAATCAGCCCCAGCATTTT. Its translation: CASRDRELSNQPQHF.

The chain links TRBV6-5 to TRBJ2-1; possibly TRBD2 for D (5 bases). Trimming stripped 2 bases from V and 5 bases from J, with 10 bases between. Germline values: CDR1 MNHEY, CDR2 SVGAGI. This CDR3 region has 14 residues. CDR3 coding DNA: TGTGCCAGCAGTTACATCCGGACTGACAATGAGCAGTTCTTC. Protein: CASSYIRTDNEQFF.

The chain joins TRBV15 to TRBJ1-2, with 7 positions matching TRBD1. Germline CDR1 reads LNHNV; CDR2 reads YYDKDF (reference sequence). This CDR3 contains 14 residues. V shed 5 bases and J 4 bases; nucleotides not matched to a gene: 7. Here the CDR3 DNA reads TGTGCCACCAGCCAGGACAGGCAAGCCTATGGCTACACCTTC. It is translated as CATSQDRQAYGYTF.

In its sample, this clone was seen once. The chain is built from TRBV11-2 and TRBJ1-1, with 8 bases lining up with TRBD1. This CDR3 comprises 15 residues. The V and J ends lost 4 bases and 4 bases, in that order; junction bases with no gene match: 8. Germline CDR1 SGHAT, CDR2 FQNNGV. CDR3 sequence (DNA): TGTGCCAGCAGCTATAACAGGGGGAAGATCACTGAAGCTTTCTTT. It encodes CASSYNRGKITEAFF.

The chain has TRBV20-1 and TRBJ1-3, with 8 bases identical to TRBD1. Per germline, CDR1 DFQATT and CDR2 SNEGSKA (reference sequence). The CDR3 is 11 residues long. The junction had 2 bases not matched to a gene; V was cut back by 6 bases and J by 7 bases. The CDR3 sequence is CSARTGNTIYF. In nucleotides, the CDR3 is TGCAGTGCAAGGACAGGGAACACCATATATTTT.

The V call is TRBV18, the J call TRBJ2-5, with 8 bases fitting TRBD1. This CDR3 is 14 amino acids long. Germline V gene data show CDR1 as KGHSH and CDR2 as LQKENI. The junction had 4 bases not matched to a gene; V was cut back by 3 bases and J by 4 bases. CDR3 sequence (DNA): TGTGCCAGCTCACCGCAGGGGGCTAGAGAGACCCAGTACTTC. This encodes CASSPQGARETQYF. Filled out from reference TRBV18 and TRBJ2-5, the complete variable domain reads NAGVMQNPRHLVRRRGQEARLRCSPMKGHSHVYWYRQLPEEGLKFMVYLQKENIIDESGMPKERFSAEFPKEGPSILRIQQVVRGDSAAYFCASSPQGARETQYFGPGTRLLVL.

CDR3 DNA: TGCGCCAGCAGCCAATTCTCGGCAGGGACACGCGGCTACACCTTC. Its protein product is CASSQFSAGTRGYTF. This chain uses TRBV4-1 with TRBJ1-2; the D gene is possibly TRBD1 (6 bases). The ends were cut back, 2 bases at V and 8 bases at J, with 18 bases in the middle. The CDR3 covers 15 residues. In germline, CDR1 is MGHRA, CDR2 YSYEKL.

The chain joins TRBV24-1 to TRBJ2-7, with 8 bases fitting TRBD1. The length of the CDR3 is 13 residues. Per the germline V gene, CDR1 is KGHDR and CDR2 is SFDVKD. The J segment lost 4 bases and the V segment lost 9 bases, leaving 7 bases of the junction unmatched. The CDR3 region is CATRAGTGYEQYF. The CDR3 DNA sequence: TGTGCCACCCGTGCCGGGACAGGTTACGAGCAGTACTTC.

The V call is TRBV20-1, the J call TRBJ2-5; 7 bases agree with TRBD1. Germline lookup yields CDR1 DFQATT and CDR2 SNEGSKA (reference sequence). The CDR3 extends over 14 amino acids. V shed 3 bases and J 3 bases; nucleotides not matched to a gene: 7. CDR3 protein: CSASKGTVEETQYF. The CDR3 nucleotides read TGCAGTGCTAGTAAAGGGACAGTCGAAGAGACCCAGTACTTC.

This clone has only a few counts. The genes are TRBV4-3 and TRBJ2-2; D unclear. V dropped 3 bases and J dropped 6 bases, with 8 bases sitting between them. From germline, CDR1 is LGHNA and CDR2 YSLEER. The CDR3 has 13 residues. The CDR3 sequence is CASSHSSAGELFF. For the CDR3, the DNA is TGCGCCAGCAGCCATTCCAGCGCCGGGGAGCTGTTTTTT.

This clone has a single count. The chain couples TRBV15 to TRBJ1-2; 7 positions agree with TRBD1. V lost 5 bases to trimming and J lost 9 bases; unmatched junction nucleotides: 12. The CDR3 sequence is 14 residues long. Germline V lookup: CDR1 LNHNV, CDR2 YYDKDF (reference sequence). The CDR3 coding sequence is TGTGCCACCAGCCGAAGGTCACAGGGGAGGAGCTACACCTTC. As protein: CATSRRSQGRSYTF.

CDR3 in amino acids: CASSHAGGPGNIQYF. Here the CDR3 DNA reads TGTGCCAGCAGCCACGCGGGAGGGCCGGGAAACATTCAGTACTTC. The chain carries TRBV14 and TRBJ2-4; 9 bases match TRBD2. CDR1 is SGHDN and CDR2 is FVKESK in the germline V gene. CDR3 length equals 15 residues. Germline trimming cut 3 bases from V and 6 bases from J; bases unmatched to any gene: 6.

The chain recombines TRBV28 with TRBJ1-5; possibly TRBD1 for D (6 bases). The CDR3 is 15 residues long. CDR1 is MDHEN, CDR2 SYDVKM, per germline. The V end lost 1 base, the J end lost 4 bases, and 11 bases lay between the germline ends. This CDR3 is CASSLYQGNNQPQHF. In DNA form, the CDR3 reads TGTGCCAGCAGTTTATATCAGGGGAATAATCAGCCCCAGCATTTT.

This rearrangement joins TRBV28 to TRBJ1-2; 9 bases fit TRBD1. The germline CDR1 and CDR2 sequences are MDHEN and SYDVKM. There are 16 residues in the CDR3. With V trimmed by 4 bases and J by 5 bases, 11 bases remained unmatched. CDR3 in DNA: TGTGCCAGCAGTTCTCCAATGGGGGACAGGGTGTATGGCTACACCTTC. It yields the protein CASSSPMGDRVYGYTF.